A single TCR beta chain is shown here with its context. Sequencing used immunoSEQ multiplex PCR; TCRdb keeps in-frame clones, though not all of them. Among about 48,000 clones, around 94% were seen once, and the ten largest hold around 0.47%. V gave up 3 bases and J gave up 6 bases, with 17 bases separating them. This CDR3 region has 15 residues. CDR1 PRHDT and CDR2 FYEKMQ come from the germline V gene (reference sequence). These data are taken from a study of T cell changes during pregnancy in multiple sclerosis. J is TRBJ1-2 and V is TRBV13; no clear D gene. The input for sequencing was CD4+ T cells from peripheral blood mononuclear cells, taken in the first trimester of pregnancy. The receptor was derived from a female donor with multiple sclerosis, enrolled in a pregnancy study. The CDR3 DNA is TGTGCCAGCAGCTTTCATAGACAAGCTATGGATGGCTACACCTTC. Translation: CASSFHRQAMDGYTF.